Below, 21 T cell receptor beta chains from the same sample are listed, as sequenced in a study of spatial heterogeneity in lung cancer. MiXCR was run by TCRdb on the 5' RACE reads, yielding one entry per CDR3 protein. This sample yields roughly 120,000 distinct CDR3 sequences, of which 9% to 15% are seen a single time; 16% belongs to the top ten. Time point given: blood at routine non-recurrence follow-up after resection. Tumor, nontumor lung or frozen PBMC supplied whole RNA, sequenced without sorting. Here the sequenced sample was PBMCs, taken at follow-up. The receptors come from a male donor with early-stage non-small cell lung cancer.

V and J are TRBV12-3 or TRBV12-4 and TRBJ1-4; D perhaps matches TRBD1 (5 bases). Trimming took off 5 bases at V and 4 bases at J, with 17 bases between the two ends. CDR3 length: 16 residues. The CDR3 bases are TGTGCCAGCAGTCCCCGTAAGGGGCTACTTAATGAAAAACTGTTTTTT. Its protein is CASSPRKGLLNEKLFF.

The V and J genes are TRBV28 and TRBJ1-1; D not certain. Germline V gene sequence: CDR1 MDHEN, CDR2 SYDVKM. The CDR3 extends over 13 amino acids. The germline V and J ends were trimmed by 3 bases and 1 base, with 6 bases remaining between them. The CDR3 here is CASSFDGNTEAFF. The CDR3 DNA is TGTGCCAGCAGTTTTGATGGGAACACTGAAGCTTTCTTT.

The J gene is TRBJ1-4, the V gene TRBV5-1; TRBD1 agrees at 7 bases. This CDR3 spans 15 amino acids. After removal of 2 bases from V and 3 bases from J, the junction contained 4 bases not matched to a gene. Germline V CDR1 and CDR2: SGHRS, YFSETQ. This CDR3 is CASSFFGQANEKLFF. CDR3 DNA sequence: TGCGCCAGCAGCTTTTTTGGACAGGCTAATGAAAAACTGTTTTTT.

The chain carries TRBV4-1 and TRBJ1-5, with TRBD1 matching over 11 bases. The junction had 4 bases not matched to a gene; V was cut back by 2 bases and J by 4 bases. CDR1 and CDR2 (germline): MGHRA, YSYEKL. The CDR3 has 16 residues. CDR3 nucleotides: TGCGCCAGCAGCCAACGATGGGACAGGGGGAATCAGCCCCAGCATTTT. This translates into CASSQRWDRGNQPQHF.

This clonotype was counted between two and nine times. V usage is TRBV3-1 and J usage is TRBJ2-7, with D hard to call. The length of the CDR3 is 13 residues. CDR1 and CDR2 (germline): LGHDT, YNNKEL (reference sequence). The V and J ends lost 2 bases and 2 bases respectively, with 7 bases between them. In nucleotides, the CDR3 is TGTGCCAGCAGCCAATCGCGTACCTACGAGCAGTACTTC. Its protein product is CASSQSRTYEQYF.

This clonotype was recorded at least ten times. This chain connects TRBV20-1 to TRBJ1-1; TRBD1 aligns across 7 bases. Per the germline V gene, CDR1 is DFQATT and CDR2 is SNEGSKA (reference sequence). The CDR3 is 13 amino acids. V lost 4 bases to trimming and J lost 6 bases; unmatched junction nucleotides: 8. DNA for the CDR3: TGCAGTGCTAAAGGGGGCCCGGGGGCTGAAGCTTTCTTT. Protein sequence: CSAKGGPGAEAFF.

This clonotype showed up many times. The gene calls are TRBV25-1 and TRBJ2-3; D is unresolved. The germline V gene has CDR1 MGHDK and CDR2 SYGVNS. CDR3 length equals 13 residues. Trimming shortened V by 7 bases and J by 2 bases, and 10 bases separated the two germline ends. CDR3 nucleotides: TGTGCCAGCACAGACCCCCTCACAGATACGCAGTATTTT. Residues: CASTDPLTDTQYF.

This clonotype was detected ten times or more. The chain carries TRBV19 and TRBJ2-5; 11 nucleotides agree with TRBD1. The V and J ends lost 5 bases and 4 bases, in that order; junction bases with no gene match: 0. Germline assignment: CDR1 LNHDA and CDR2 SQIVND (reference sequence). The CDR3 loop spans 13 amino acids. The CDR3 sequence: CASSGTGGETQYF. The CDR3 bases are TGTGCCAGTAGTGGGACAGGGGGAGAGACCCAGTACTTC.

This clonotype was recorded a few times. V usage is TRBV28 and J usage is TRBJ1-1; possible D gene TRBD1, 6 bases. V lost 6 bases and J lost 11, with 16 bases in between. Per the germline V gene, CDR1 is MDHEN and CDR2 is SYDVKM. This CDR3 is 12 amino acids long. The CDR3 DNA is TGTGCCAGCAGCCAAGGGGGACTCGGGGCTTTCTTT. Protein sequence: CASSQGGLGAFF.

This clonotype was counted between two and nine times. This sequence joins TRBV20-1 and TRBJ2-4, with TRBD1 identical over 7 bases. Germline CDR1 is DFQATT and CDR2 is SNEGSKA (reference sequence). This CDR3 is built from 15 residues. Unmatched junction bases numbered 11, after V lost 3 bases and J lost 6 bases. CDR3 DNA: TGCAGTGCTAGGTCCGACAGGGAAGTAAGAAACATTCAGTACTTC. This codes for CSARSDREVRNIQYF.

This clonotype turned up a few times. The chain uses TRBV7-9 and TRBJ1-1, with D possibly TRBD1 on 6 matching bases. The ends were cut back, 2 bases at V and 4 bases at J, with 11 bases in the middle. CDR3 length equals 14 residues. Germline loops: CDR1 SEHNR, CDR2 FQNEAQ (reference sequence). The DNA for the CDR3 is TGTGCCAGCAGCTTAAGGGGGGCAGTCACTGAAGCTTTCTTT. Translation: CASSLRGAVTEAFF.

This clonotype was observed a few times. The chain uses TRBV20-1 and TRBJ1-2; 8 bases are shared with TRBD1. Trimming removed 4 bases from V and 0 bases from J; junction bases left unmatched: 7. CDR1 and CDR2 (germline): DFQATT, SNEGSKA (reference sequence). The CDR3 is 15 amino acids. CDR3 protein: CSATAGQATNYGYTF. CDR3 nucleotide sequence: TGCAGTGCTACCGCGGGACAGGCTACTAACTATGGCTACACCTTC.

This clonotype was detected ten times or more. The rearrangement links TRBV9 to TRBJ2-1; 8 bases line up with TRBD1. The CDR3 spans 15 residues. Germline V gene sequence: CDR1 SGDLS, CDR2 YYNGEE. With V trimmed by 6 bases and J by 5 bases, 10 bases remained unmatched. The CDR3 region has the DNA TGTGCCAGCACCTTGACAGGGGCGGAAGACAATGAGCAGTTCTTC. Protein sequence: CASTLTGAEDNEQFF.

On this clonotype: The junction departs from germline at one end; a sequencing error may be responsible. The V call is TRBV9, the J call TRBJ2-1; 9 bases line up with TRBD2. Germline V CDR1 and CDR2: SGDLS, YYNGEE. The CDR3 extends over 16 amino acids. CDR3 DNA sequence: TGTGCCAGCAGCGTAGCTCCAGCGGGGGGCCTCAATGAGCAATTCTTC. Its translation is CASSVAPAGGLNEQFF.

This clonotype was counted between two and nine times. This chain connects TRBV20-1 to TRBJ2-2; TRBD2 matches 7 bases. This CDR3 is built from 13 residues. Germline V lookup: CDR1 DFQATT, CDR2 SNEGSKA (reference sequence). J gave up 4 bases and V 4 bases, and 3 bases lay outside the gene matches. The CDR3 reads CSAKGGFTGELFF. The CDR3 DNA follows: TGCAGTGCTAAGGGAGGGTTCACCGGGGAGCTGTTTTTT.

This chain uses TRBV24-1 with TRBJ2-2; a weak D match, TRBD1 (7 bases). The CDR3 totals 15 residues. With 5 bases removed from V and 3 bases from J, the gap between germline ends came to 12 bases. The germline V gene encodes CDR1 KGHDR and CDR2 SFDVKD. The CDR3 here is CATSGDRDYTGELFF. In DNA form, the CDR3 reads TGTGCCACCAGTGGAGACAGGGACTACACCGGGGAGCTGTTTTTT.

There are many counts of this clonotype. The gene calls are TRBV4-2 and TRBJ1-6; a weak D match, TRBD1 (5 bases). CDR1 is LGHNA and CDR2 is YNFKEQ in the germline V gene. V was shortened by 0 bases and J by 9 bases, with 9 bases between the two germline ends. This CDR3 has 14 residues. The CDR3 DNA follows: TGTGCCAGCAGCCAAGATCAGGGAGGTTCACCCCTCCACTTT. It is translated as CASSQDQGGSPLHF.

This chain links TRBV6-5 with TRBJ2-3, with D possibly being TRBD2 (6 bases). The ends were cut back, 6 bases at V and 3 bases at J, with 31 bases in the middle. Per the germline V gene, CDR1 is MNHEY and CDR2 is SVGAGI. This CDR3 has 20 amino acids. CDR3 loop: CASRRRPGTSRTGPTDTQYF. The CDR3 DNA reads as TGTGCCAGCAGGAGAAGGCCCGGGACTTCTCGCACTGGGCCGACAGATACGCAGTATTTT.

The chain uses TRBV5-1 and TRBJ1-5; D possibly corresponds to TRBD1 (5 bases). V was trimmed by 4 bases and J by 8 bases, leaving 13 bases between them. This CDR3 has 13 amino acids. Germline V gene data show CDR1 as SGHRS and CDR2 as YFSETQ. This chain's CDR3 is CASSPGRGEPQHF. CDR3 coding DNA: TGCGCCAGCAGCCCCGGGCGGGGGGAGCCCCAGCATTTT.

This clonotype was seen only a few times. The V gene is TRBV6-2 or TRBV6-3, the J gene TRBJ2-3; D unresolved. The length of the CDR3 is 13 residues. Germline loops: CDR1 MNHEY, CDR2 SVGEGT. With 6 bases removed from V and 1 base from J, the gap between germline ends came to 8 bases. CDR3 amino acids: CASRVPGTDTQYF. The CDR3 DNA follows: TGTGCCAGCAGAGTCCCGGGCACAGATACGCAGTATTTT.

The sample holds a few counts of this clonotype. The rearrangement links TRBV6-5 to TRBJ2-7; D unclear. The V end lost 4 bases, the J end lost 4 bases, and 11 bases lay between the germline ends. Germline CDR1 and CDR2: MNHEY and SVGAGI. The CDR3 runs 13 residues. CDR3 DNA sequence: TGTGCCAGCAGTTTTACCAAAACGTACGAGCAGTACTTC. Residues: CASSFTKTYEQYF.